The 12 T cell receptor beta chains in this list originate from one sample, sequenced in a study of untreated major depressive disorder. Libraries were prepared by immunoSEQ multiplex PCR; TCRdb keeps only in-frame clonotypes and omits some of them. The sample consists of approximately 20,000 clones, more than 70% of them appearing once. The sample consisted of CD4+ T cells from PBMCs. Receptor source: a woman aged 25 to 39 in good health.

The gene calls are TRBV15 and TRBJ1-2; D remains unclear. Trimming stripped 1 base from V and 10 bases from J, with 13 bases between. This CDR3 spans 13 amino acids. From germline, CDR1 is LNHNV and CDR2 YYDKDF (reference sequence). The CDR3 loop is CATSRGGSEDYTF. The CDR3 DNA is TGTGCCACCAGCAGAGGAGGCAGCGAAGACTACACCTTC. The full variable domain, rest sourced from reference TRBV15 and TRBJ1-2, is DAMVIQNPRYQVTQFGKPVTLSCSQTLNHNVMYWYQQKSSQAPKLLFHYYDKDFNNEADTPDNFQSRRPNTSFCFLDIRSPGLGDTAMYLCATSRGGSEDYTFGSGTRLTVV.

The V call is TRBV27, the J call TRBJ2-3; 8 positions match TRBD1. The CDR3 covers 13 residues. V lost 8 bases to trimming and J lost 3 bases; unmatched junction nucleotides: 4. In germline, CDR1 is MNHEY, CDR2 SMNVEV (reference sequence). CDR3 protein: CASQDRVTDTQYF. CDR3 nucleotides: TGTGCCAGCCAGGACAGGGTAACAGATACGCAGTATTTT.

This clone showed up just once. The gene calls are TRBV4-2 and TRBJ2-1; TRBD2 agrees at 11 bases. V dropped 5 bases and J dropped 7; count of bases not matched to a gene: 7. Germline lookup yields CDR1 LGHNA and CDR2 YNFKEQ. The CDR3 spans 15 residues. The CDR3 is CASSTVAGGPNEQFF. The CDR3 DNA sequence: TGTGCCAGCAGCACTGTAGCGGGAGGGCCGAATGAGCAGTTCTTC.

The chain recombines TRBV30 with TRBJ2-1; no definite D call. Germline V gives CDR1 GTSNPN, CDR2 SVGIG (reference sequence). V was cut by 3 bases and J by 3 bases, with 6 bases left in between. The CDR3 runs 12 residues. The CDR3 sequence is CAWSQNYNEQFF. For the CDR3, the DNA is TGTGCCTGGAGCCAAAACTACAATGAGCAGTTCTTC.

This clone showed up just once. V is TRBV29-1 and J is TRBJ2-3; D is possibly TRBD2 (6 bases). CDR3 size: 14 residues. V gave up 7 bases and J gave up 2 bases, with 16 bases separating them. CDR1 SQVTM and CDR2 ANQGSEA come from the germline V gene. In DNA form, the CDR3 reads TGCAGCGCGGAAGGTAGCGGAGTCACAGATACGCAGTATTTT. This encodes CSAEGSGVTDTQYF.

This clone was found once. The V gene is TRBV27, the J gene TRBJ2-5, with D unclear. This CDR3 is 13 amino acids long. V was pared by 6 bases and J by 5 bases, with 13 bases between. Germline CDR1 and CDR2: MNHEY and SMNVEV (reference sequence). CDR3 nucleotides: TGTGCCAGCAGCACCTACGGGTGGGAGACCCAGTACTTC. Protein sequence: CASSTYGWETQYF.

The chain uses TRBV14 and TRBJ1-3; D perhaps matches TRBD1 (5 bases). The CDR3 sequence is 14 residues long. Trimming took 4 bases from V and 2 from J, leaving 9 bases between them. The germline V gene encodes CDR1 SGHDN and CDR2 FVKESK. CDR3 protein: CASSPLGPGNTIYF. The CDR3 DNA reads as TGTGCCAGCAGCCCACTGGGGCCTGGAAACACCATATATTTT.

The chain is built from TRBV29-1 and TRBJ2-5; 7 bases fit TRBD2. V shed 5 bases and J 2 bases; nucleotides not matched to a gene: 14. Germline lookup yields CDR1 SQVTM and CDR2 ANQGSEA. This CDR3 is built from 16 residues. CDR3 loop: CSVSGTTGGTQETQYF. CDR3 nucleotides: TGCAGCGTTTCCGGGACTACTGGAGGCACTCAAGAGACCCAGTACTTC.

The chain joins TRBV28 to TRBJ1-1; unclear D gene. The CDR3 is made up of 12 amino acids. Trimming cost V 3 bases and J 8 bases, with 10 bases left between them. Germline loops: CDR1 MDHEN, CDR2 SYDVKM. CDR3 amino acids: CASSFLQAEAFF. The CDR3 bases are TGTGCCAGCAGTTTTCTCCAGGCGGAAGCTTTCTTT.

The rearrangement joins TRBV6-4 to TRBJ1-1; no firm D call. This CDR3 has 13 amino acids. V gave up 5 bases and J gave up 0 bases, with 7 bases separating them. Germline-derived CDR1 and CDR2 are MRHNA and SNTAGT. CDR3 sequence (DNA): TGTGCCAGCAGTCAACAAGTGAACACTGAAGCTTTCTTT. It encodes CASSQQVNTEAFF.

The chain couples TRBV21-1 to TRBJ2-7; TRBD2 was called by the table and not checked on the DNA. TRBV21-1 is reported as a pseudogene. CDR3 length: 14 residues. Written as DNA, the CDR3 is TGTGCCAGCACCAAGGGGAGGGGGTTGGACGAGCAGTACTTC. It encodes CASTKGRGLDEQYF.

J is TRBJ1-4 and V is TRBV5-1, with 7 bases aligning to TRBD1. This CDR3 has 14 residues. CDR1 is SGHRS and CDR2 is YFSETQ in the germline V gene. J gave up 8 bases and V 1 base, and 5 bases lay outside the gene matches. The CDR3 nucleotides read TGCGCCAGCAGCTTGACAGGGGAAGGAGAAAAACTGTTTTTT. Its protein is CASSLTGEGEKLFF.